This T cell receptor beta chain was recovered during a study of blood T cells in healthy people across ages. Study results and caveats: In older individuals, TCR beta diversity per million T cells was lower, falling roughly linearly with age.

A J-beta primer mix and a sample-barcoded 5' primer were used in a second PCR of roughly 6 to 12 cycles. TCRdb fed the 5' RACE reads into MiXCR, producing one record per CDR3 protein. The sample has approximately 800,000 distinct CDR3 sequences, 50% to 65% seen once. There are a few counts of this clonotype. The antigen is unknown. The V gene's germline CDR1 is MNHEY and CDR2 SMNVEV (reference sequence). This CDR3 region has 14 residues. V was clipped by 2 bases and J by 6 bases, with 14 bases between them. Sequences were obtained from blood. This receptor was identified in a man at least 80 years old in good health. The chain couples TRBV27 to TRBJ2-7; TRBD2 might be the D (5 bases). The CDR3 sequence is CASSLGSGWSEQYF. The CDR3 DNA follows: TGTGCCAGCAGTTTAGGTTCGGGGTGGAGCGAGCAGTACTTC.